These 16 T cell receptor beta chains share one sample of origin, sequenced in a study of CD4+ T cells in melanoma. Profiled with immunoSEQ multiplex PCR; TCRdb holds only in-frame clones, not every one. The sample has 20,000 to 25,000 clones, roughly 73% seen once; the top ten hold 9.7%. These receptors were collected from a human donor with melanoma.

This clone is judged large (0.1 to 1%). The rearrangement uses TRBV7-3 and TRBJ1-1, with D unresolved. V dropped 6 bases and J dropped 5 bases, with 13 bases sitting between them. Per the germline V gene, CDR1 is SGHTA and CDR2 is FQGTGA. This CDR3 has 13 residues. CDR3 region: CASSNEVGTEAFF. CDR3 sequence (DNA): TGTGCCAGCAGTAACGAGGTTGGAACTGAAGCTTTCTTT.

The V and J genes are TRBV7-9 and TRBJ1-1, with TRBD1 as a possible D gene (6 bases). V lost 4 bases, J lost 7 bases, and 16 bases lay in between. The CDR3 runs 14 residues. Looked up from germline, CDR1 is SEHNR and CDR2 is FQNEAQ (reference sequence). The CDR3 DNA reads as TGTGCCAGCAGCTCGAAACAGGGAAAGAGTGAAGCTTTCTTT. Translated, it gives CASSSKQGKSEAFF. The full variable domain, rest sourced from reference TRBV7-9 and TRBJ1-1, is DTGVSQNPRHKITKRGQNVTFRCDPISEHNRLYWYRQTLGQGPEFLTYFQNEAQLEKSRLLSDRFSAERPKGSFSTLEIQRTEQGDSAMYLCASSSKQGKSEAFFGQGTRLTVV.

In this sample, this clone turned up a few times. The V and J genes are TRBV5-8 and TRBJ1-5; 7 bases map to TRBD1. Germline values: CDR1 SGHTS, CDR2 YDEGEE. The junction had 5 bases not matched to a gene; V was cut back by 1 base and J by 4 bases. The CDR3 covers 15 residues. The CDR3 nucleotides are TGTGCCAGCAGCTTGCCTGACAGGGTGAATCAGCCCCAGCATTTT. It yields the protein CASSLPDRVNQPQHF.

The DNA of the CDR3 is TGTGCCAGCAGCTCCCACTCCTGGACTAGCACCCTTATCGGCTACGAGCAGTACTTC. It specifies CASSSHSWTSTLIGYEQYF. The chain joins TRBV9 to TRBJ2-5; 8 bases map to TRBD2. The J call is uncertain, as TRBJ2-7 better fits the DNA end. The CDR3 sequence is 19 residues long. From germline, CDR1 is SGDLS and CDR2 YYNGEE.

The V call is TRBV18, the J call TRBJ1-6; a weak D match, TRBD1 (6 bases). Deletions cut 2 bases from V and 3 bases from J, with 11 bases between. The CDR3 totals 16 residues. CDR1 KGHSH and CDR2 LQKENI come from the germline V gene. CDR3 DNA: TGTGCCAGCTCACCAACGGGACAAGGCTATAATTCACCCCTCCACTTT. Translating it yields CASSPTGQGYNSPLHF.

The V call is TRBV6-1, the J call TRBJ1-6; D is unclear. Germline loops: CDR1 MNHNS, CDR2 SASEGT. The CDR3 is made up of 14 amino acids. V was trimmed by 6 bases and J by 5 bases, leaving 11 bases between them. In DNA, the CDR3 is TGTGCCAGCAGGGGAACAACTGATAATTCACCCCTCCACTTT. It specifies CASRGTTDNSPLHF.

This CDR3 reads CASSLVRDRAIGGYTF. In nucleotides, the CDR3 is TGTGCCAGCAGCTTAGTTCGGGACAGGGCGATAGGAGGCTACACCTTC. J is TRBJ1-2 and V is TRBV11-2; 9 nucleotides match TRBD1. V dropped 1 base and J dropped 8; count of bases not matched to a gene: 11. This CDR3 contains 16 residues. Germline CDR1 SGHAT, CDR2 FQNNGV.

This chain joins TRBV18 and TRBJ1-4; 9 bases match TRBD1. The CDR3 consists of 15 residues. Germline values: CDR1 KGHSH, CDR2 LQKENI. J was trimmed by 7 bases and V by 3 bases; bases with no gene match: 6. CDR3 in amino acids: CASSPPGQGGEKLFF. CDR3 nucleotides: TGTGCCAGCTCACCCCCGGGACAGGGCGGTGAAAAACTGTTTTTT.

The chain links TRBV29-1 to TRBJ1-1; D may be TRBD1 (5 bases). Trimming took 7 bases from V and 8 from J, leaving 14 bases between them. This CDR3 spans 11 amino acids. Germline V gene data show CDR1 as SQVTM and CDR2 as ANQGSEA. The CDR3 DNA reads TGCAGCGCGACAAGACAGCGGGAAGCTTTCTTT. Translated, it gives CSATRQREAFF.

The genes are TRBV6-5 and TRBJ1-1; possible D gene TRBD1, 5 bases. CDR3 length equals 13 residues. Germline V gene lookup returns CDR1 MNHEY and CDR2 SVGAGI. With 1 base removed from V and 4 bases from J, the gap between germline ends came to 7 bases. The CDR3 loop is CASSYWGVTEAFF. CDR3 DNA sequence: TGTGCCAGCAGTTACTGGGGGGTCACTGAAGCTTTCTTT.

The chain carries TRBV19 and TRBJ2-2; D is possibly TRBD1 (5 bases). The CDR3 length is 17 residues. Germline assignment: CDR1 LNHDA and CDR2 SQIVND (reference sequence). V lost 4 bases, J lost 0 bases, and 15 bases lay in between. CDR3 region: CASSKKVGRANTGELFF. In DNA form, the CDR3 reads TGTGCCAGTAGTAAGAAGGTGGGCAGGGCGAACACCGGGGAGCTGTTTTTT. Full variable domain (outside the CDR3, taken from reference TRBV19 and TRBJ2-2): DGGITQSPKYLFRKEGQNVTLSCEQNLNHDAMYWYRQDPGQGLRLIYYSQIVNDFQKGDIAEGYSVSREKKESFPLTVTSAQKNPTAFYLCASSKKVGRANTGELFFGEGSRLTVL.

The CDR3 DNA sequence: TGTGCCAGCAGCCAAGCACTGCTAACGGGCGAGCAGTACTTC. Protein product: CASSQALLTGEQYF. The rearrangement links TRBV14 to TRBJ2-7; D remains unclear. CDR1 SGHDN and CDR2 FVKESK come from the germline V gene. The CDR3 sequence is 14 residues long. V dropped 1 base and J dropped 6 bases, with 13 bases sitting between them.

The CDR3 coding sequence is TGTGCCAGCACCCAAGGACAGGGTATGAACACTGAAGCTTTCTTT. Its protein is CASTQGQGMNTEAFF. This chain joins TRBV27 and TRBJ1-1, with TRBD1 matching 8 bases. After removal of 7 bases from V and 0 bases from J, the junction contained 7 bases not matched to a gene. Germline CDR1 and CDR2: MNHEY and SMNVEV (reference sequence). The CDR3 totals 15 residues.

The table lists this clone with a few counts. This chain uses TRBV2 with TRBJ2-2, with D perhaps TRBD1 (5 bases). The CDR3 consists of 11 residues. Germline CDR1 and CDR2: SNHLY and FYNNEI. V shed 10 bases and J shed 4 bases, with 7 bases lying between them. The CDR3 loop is CATQGTGELFF. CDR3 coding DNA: TGTGCCACGCAGGGCACCGGGGAGCTGTTTTTT.

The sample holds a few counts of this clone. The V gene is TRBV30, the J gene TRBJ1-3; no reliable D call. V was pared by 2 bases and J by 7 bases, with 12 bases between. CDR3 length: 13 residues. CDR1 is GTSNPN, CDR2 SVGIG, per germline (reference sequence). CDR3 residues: CAWSSERRNTIYF. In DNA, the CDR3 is TGTGCCTGGAGTTCAGAACGGCGGAACACCATATATTTT. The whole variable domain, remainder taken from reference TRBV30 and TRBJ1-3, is SQTIHQWPATLVQPVGSPLSLECTVEGTSNPNLYWYRQAAGRGLQLLFYSVGIGQISSEVPQNLSASRPQDRQFILSSKKLLLSDSGFYLCAWSSERRNTIYFGEGSWLTVV.

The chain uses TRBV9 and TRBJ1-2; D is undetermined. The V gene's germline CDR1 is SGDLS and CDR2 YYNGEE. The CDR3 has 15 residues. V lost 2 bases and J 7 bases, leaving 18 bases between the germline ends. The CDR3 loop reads CASSVLNYAVGGYTF. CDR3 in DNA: TGTGCCAGCAGCGTCCTTAATTACGCCGTAGGTGGCTACACCTTC.